A selection of T cell receptor beta chains follows, all from one sample in a study of blood T cell repertoires in COVID-19. Profiling relied on immunoSEQ multiplex PCR, and the TCRdb table lists in-frame clones only, not all of them. The data contain roughly 150,000 clones, 80% of them singletons. Input material: PBMCs or T cells enriched from blood (not recorded which). All receptors come from a woman aged 60-75 years who had recovered from COVID-19. The CDR3 runs from the conserved cysteine through the conserved F or W. The D gene is left open where the match is weak. Some rows have no size entry. The others give once, few or many, or a class for an expanded clone.

j_call | clone_size | v_call | d_call | cdr3_nt | cdr3_aa
TRBJ1-5 | NA | TRBV5-8 | TRBD1 | TGTGCCAGCAGCTTGTATGGGACAGGGGTACAGCCCCAGCATTTT | CASSLYGTGVQPQHF
TRBJ1-6 | NA | TRBV23-1 | NA | TGCGCCAGCAGCCTCGGGGGCTATAATTCACCCCTCCACTTT | CASSLGGYNSPLHF
TRBJ1-2 | NA | TRBV20-1 | NA | TGCAGTGGGAGCTCTGCCTATGGCTACACCTTC | CSGSSAYGYTF
TRBJ1-6 | once | TRBV3-1/TRBV3-2 | NA | TGTGCCAGCAGCCAAGTCGGGGGATCCGCCAATTCACCCCTCCACTTT | CASSQVGGSANSPLHF
TRBJ1-2 | NA | TRBV27 | TRBD1 | TGTGCCAGCAGTGCGACAGGGGACTATGGCTACACCTTC | CASSATGDYGYTF
TRBJ1-2 | NA | TRBV7-8 | TRBD1 | TGTGCCAGCAGCTCCTCTTTAAAGGGGACAGGGGATGGCTACACCTTC | CASSSSLKGTGDGYTF
TRBJ2-2 | NA | TRBV5-6 | TRBD1 | TGTGCCAGCAGCCAGGGGACAGGGGCGTTTCTAACCGGGGAGCTGTTTTTT | CASSQGTGAFLTGELFF
TRBJ2-1 | once | TRBV7-2 | TRBD2 | TGTGCCAGCAGCCCGGGGGTAGCGGGGGCGAAGCAGTTCTTC | CASSPGVAGAKQFF
TRBJ2-2 | NA | TRBV19 | TRBD2 | TGTGCCAGTAGTATGGCGGGGGGTCCCACCGGGGAGCTGTTTTTT | CASSMAGGPTGELFF
TRBJ1-2 | NA | TRBV6-2/TRBV6-3 | NA | TGTGCCAGCAGTTACCGGGGGTCAAACTATGGCTACACCTTC | CASSYRGSNYGYTF